A single sample is the source of the 4 T cell receptor beta chains below, sequenced in a study of blood T cell repertoires in COVID-19. TCRdb's copy holds only in-frame clones and misses some; the assay was immunoSEQ multiplex PCR. The data hold some 110,000 clones, with about 80% observed a single time. The material sequenced was peripheral blood. The receptors stem from a man aged 55-75 years with active or convalescent COVID-19.

The rearrangement links TRBV12-5 to TRBJ2-5, with TRBD1 matching 9 bases. The CDR3 is 14 amino acids. J lost 1 base, V lost 5 bases, and 2 bases had no gene match. Germline assignment: CDR1 LGHNT and CDR2 FRNRAP. The CDR3 DNA sequence: TGTGCTAGTGGTCCGGGACAGGGCCAAGAGACCCAGTACTTC. Its translation is CASGPGQGQETQYF.

The table lists this clone with a few counts. V usage is TRBV6-2 or TRBV6-3 and J usage is TRBJ1-2; maybe TRBD1 (6 bases). The V and J ends lost 4 bases and 2 bases respectively, with 14 bases between them. The CDR3 has 15 amino acids. Looked up from germline, CDR1 is MNHEY and CDR2 is SVGEGT. CDR3 nucleotides: TGTGCCAGCAGTTCCGGGACAAGCCTAAACTATGGCTACACCTTC. It specifies CASSSGTSLNYGYTF.

This clone was seen only a few times. The chain joins TRBV19 to TRBJ1-4; D might be TRBD1 (5 bases). Germline V gives CDR1 LNHDA, CDR2 SQIVND (reference sequence). The CDR3 length is 15 residues. V was shortened by 1 base and J by 10 bases, with 16 bases between the two germline ends. CDR3 nucleotide sequence: TGTGCCAGTAGTATAGTCTGGGCCAGGGTCGGAAAACTGTTTTTT. Protein sequence: CASSIVWARVGKLFF.

This chain uses TRBV7-9 with TRBJ2-3; 9 bases agree with TRBD2. Germline V gene data show CDR1 as SEHNR and CDR2 as FQNEAQ (reference sequence). J was trimmed by 5 bases and V by 5 bases; bases with no gene match: 20. This CDR3 has 19 residues. CDR3 residues: CASSRRVTSGPPGVDTQYF. In DNA form, the CDR3 reads TGTGCCAGCAGCCGCAGGGTGACTAGCGGTCCCCCAGGGGTAGATACGCAGTATTTT.